This T cell receptor beta chain derives from a study of Ad26.COV2.S vaccination and SARS-CoV-2 variants (dated by TCRdb to about 2021). Concerning the study at large: Vaccine-arm donors were drawn from COV1001, a multicentre, randomized, double-blind, placebo-controlled phase I-IIa trial of Ad26.COV2.S in healthy adults. Ad26.COV2.S was given intramuscularly at 5x10^10 or 1x10^11 viral particles, as a single shot or as two shots 56 days apart. Trial participants were randomized into five groups of five: low-dose or high-dose Ad26.COV2.S given once or twice, or placebo on both occasions. The specificity and breadth of SARS-CoV-2-reactive T cell receptors after Ad26.COV2.S vaccination were assessed by TCRbeta repertoire sequencing. The TCR-sequenced set comprised around 30 samples: around 20 Ad26.COV2.S vaccine recipients, 5 placebo recipients and 8 SARS-CoV-2 convalescent individuals. Investigators did not know the trial group allocation while performing experiments and assessing outcomes. Overall study outcomes, separate from this receptor: Substantial breadth of spike-specific CD8+ and CD4+ T cell responses was reported after vaccination. The study was not powered for comparison of responses between vaccine doses or regimens. According to the authors, total T cell responses may have been underestimated by the TCR breadth and depth analyses. Non-spike TCR breadth was comparable between vaccine and placebo recipients, consistent with the vaccine containing only spike. Ad26.COV2.S recipients had higher spike-specific TCR breadth than placebo recipients (P = 0.0014).

Note on this clone: The antigen it recognizes is unknown. Base qualities are missing; no much larger clone stands one base away.

Sample treatment or condition, as interpreted from the label and publication: some 20 received Ad26.COV2.S at low or high dose, single or two shots; about 5 received placebo; per-sample allocation not given. For vaccine and placebo recipients, the sequenced repertoires came from samples collected on day 63 after the first injection. In Cohort 1b, about two dozen adults aged 18-55 years were enrolled at a single site in Boston, USA, between 29 July and 7 August 2020. Ad26.COV2.S consisted of a replication-incompetent adenovirus type 26 vector by which a prefusion-stabilized SARS-CoV-2 spike protein from the original Wuhan strain was expressed. The CDR3 covers 13 residues, taking in both the cysteine and the valine. Only the CDR3 DNA stays, 39 bases, in frame from base 1. The trim is 2 bases for V and 3 bases for J, with a gap of 9 bases between the germline ends. CDR1 and CDR2, looked up from the germline V gene, are SGHDT and YYEEEE.

The immunoSEQ Assay was the method used to sequence TCRbeta CDR3 regions. After extraction, genomic DNA underwent amplification by bias-controlled multiplex PCR, followed by high-throughput sequencing. As for the authors' bioinformatics: To quantify the absolute abundance of every unique TCRbeta CDR3 region, sequences were collapsed and filtered. T cell fraction was estimated by normalizing TCRbeta template counts to usable DNA, which was measured by amplifying reference genes present in all nucleated cells. Repertoire TCRs were annotated as SARS-CoV-2-specific when V gene, CDR3 amino acid sequence and J gene were exactly matched to a known reactive TCR set. The reference SARS-CoV-2 TCR set was obtained from MIRA and was filtered for enrichment in COVID-19-positive ImmuneCODE repertoires, whereby public or cross-reactive TCRs were removed. Drawing on the MIRA antigens, annotated TCRs were analysed further at the level of specific ORF or position within ORF. Breadth was defined as annotated unique rearrangements over total unique productive rearrangements; depth was the summed frequency of those rearrangements. Two-sided Wilcoxon rank-sum tests were used to compare TCR breadth between groups. The table comes from immuneACCESS by way of TCRdb, which keeps in-frame sequences with V and J called. Part of the clones is missing from these tables; in studies checked, under half for an unresolved V gene and the rest for unknown reasons. V and J calls and clone size are given by that table; D and trimming were obtained from the DNA. The sample table holds about 330,000 clones, of which 75% to 90% were seen once. The ten largest clones add up to over 5% of the sample.

The specimen comprised peripheral blood, sampled in a trial of Ad26.COV2.S vaccine versus placebo. The sequence joins TRBV5-6 to TRBJ2-7, with TRBD2 as a weak D call on 5 bases. This receptor was obtained from a person aged 18-65 years who received the Ad26.COV2.S COVID-19 vaccine or a placebo. The CDR3 here reads CASSLYSGYEQYV. The nucleotides are TGTGCCAGCAGCTTATACAGCGGCTACGAGCAGTACGTC.